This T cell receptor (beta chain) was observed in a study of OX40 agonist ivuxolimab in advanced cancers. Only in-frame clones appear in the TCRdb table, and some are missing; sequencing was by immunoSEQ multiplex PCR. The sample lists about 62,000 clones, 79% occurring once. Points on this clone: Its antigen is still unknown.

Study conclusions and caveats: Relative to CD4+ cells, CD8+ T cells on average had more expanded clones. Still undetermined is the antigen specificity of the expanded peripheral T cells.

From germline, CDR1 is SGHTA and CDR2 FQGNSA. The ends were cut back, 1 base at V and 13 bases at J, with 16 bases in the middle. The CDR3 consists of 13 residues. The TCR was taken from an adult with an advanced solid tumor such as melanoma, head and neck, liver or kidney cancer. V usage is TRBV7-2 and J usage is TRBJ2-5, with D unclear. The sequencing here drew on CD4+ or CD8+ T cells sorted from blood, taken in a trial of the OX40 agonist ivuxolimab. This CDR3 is CASSLVSGRTWYF. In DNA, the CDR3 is TGTGCCAGCAGCTTAGTGAGTGGTAGGACGTGGTACTTC. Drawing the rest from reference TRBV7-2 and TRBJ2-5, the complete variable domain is GAGVSQSPSNKVTEKGKDVELRCDPISGHTALYWYRQSLGQGLEFLIYFQGNSAPDKSGLPSDRFSAERTGGSVSTLTIQRTQQEDSAVYLCASSLVSGRTWYFGPGTRLLVL.